This TCR beta chain was identified in a study of blood T cells in healthy people across ages. Losses at the gene ends were 3 bases for V and 5 bases for J; bases not matched to a gene: 9. This CDR3 is 15 amino acids long. In its sample, this clonotype was seen a few times. With a J-beta primer mix and a sample-barcoded 5' primer, a second PCR ran roughly 6 to 11 cycles. TCRdb analysed the 5' RACE reads with MiXCR anew, one entry per CDR3 protein. The sample contains about 540,000 distinct CDR3 sequences, less than 25% of which appear only once. Donors each provided 9.5 to 10 milliliters of peripheral blood. The sample was also linked to a second study, of T cells of mothers and their children. That source adds: All extracted RNA went into cDNA synthesis, around 1.4 ug per 15 ul. Barcodes for each sample and 2-4 random nucleotides were added by the M1S primer used in the second PCR.

This chain connects TRBV12-3 or TRBV12-4 to TRBJ2-7; 8 bases map to TRBD2. This receptor was obtained from a boy younger than 18 in good health. Sequencing used blood. The CDR3 region has the DNA TGTGCCAGCAGTTTCACGCGGGAGGCCCACCACGAGCAGTACTTC. Translated: CASSFTREAHHEQYF.